The 10 T cell receptor beta chains listed next were all sequenced from one sample in a study of blood T cell repertoires in COVID-19. Libraries were prepared by immunoSEQ multiplex PCR; TCRdb keeps only in-frame clonotypes and omits some of them. Seen here are fewer than 250,000 clones, under 90% observed once, and the top ten hold just under 9%. Specimen: PBMCs or T cells enriched from blood (not recorded which). Receptors were obtained from a woman between 45 and 65 years old with acute COVID-19.

The chain uses TRBV9 and TRBJ1-1, with TRBD1 matching over 9 bases. This CDR3 has 14 residues. The V and J ends lost 4 bases and 11 bases, in that order; junction bases with no gene match: 12. Germline values: CDR1 SGDLS, CDR2 YYNGEE. DNA for the CDR3: TGTGCCAGCAGCCCCCCCCGGGACAGGGTTGAGGCTTTCTTT. This encodes CASSPPRDRVEAFF.

The chain recombines TRBV6-2 or TRBV6-3 with TRBJ1-1; 7 bases are shared with TRBD1. Trimming at V came to 4 bases and at J to 4 bases, leaving 9 bases not matched to a gene. From germline, CDR1 is MNHEY and CDR2 SVGEGT. The CDR3 is 15 residues long. The CDR3 loop reads CASSSRMTGSTEAFF. The CDR3 DNA reads as TGTGCCAGCAGTTCCCGTATGACAGGGTCCACTGAAGCTTTCTTT.

V is TRBV12-3 or TRBV12-4 and J is TRBJ1-1, with 7 bases identical to TRBD1. The CDR3 runs to 13 residues. V shed 7 bases, J shed 4 bases, and the junction held 6 bases outside the gene matches. Written as DNA, the CDR3 is TGTGCCAGCAAACCGGGACAGACCACTGAAGCTTTCTTT. Its translation is CASKPGQTTEAFF.

The J gene is TRBJ2-7, the V gene TRBV15; 8 positions agree with TRBD2. The CDR3 has 15 amino acids. With 0 bases clipped from V and 3 bases from J, the junction kept 4 bases outside the gene matches. The germline V gene has CDR1 LNHNV and CDR2 YYDKDF (reference sequence). The CDR3 DNA follows: TGTGCCACCAGCAGAGATCGCGGGACTAGCTACGAGCAGTACTTC. This codes for CATSRDRGTSYEQYF.

The chain employs TRBV7-2 and TRBJ2-5; TRBD1 might be the D (5 bases). V lost 1 base and J 5 bases, leaving 11 bases between the germline ends. The CDR3 totals 14 residues. Germline assignment: CDR1 SGHTA and CDR2 FQGNSA. The CDR3 here is CASSLVNRWETQYF. CDR3 coding DNA: TGTGCCAGCAGCTTAGTAAACAGGTGGGAGACCCAGTACTTC.

The J gene is TRBJ2-3, the V gene TRBV7-3, with 9 bases identical to TRBD2. The ends lost 4 bases at V and 1 base at J; junction bases unmatched: 12. The CDR3 consists of 18 residues. The germline CDR1 and CDR2 sequences are SGHTA and FQGTGA. Written as DNA, the CDR3 is TGTGCCAGCAGCTCCCCCTTGAATAGCGGGAGAGGCACAGATACGCAGTATTTT. It codes for CASSSPLNSGRGTDTQYF.

The sample holds a few counts of this clone. This chain links TRBV5-1 with TRBJ1-1, with TRBD1 as a possible D gene (6 bases). From germline, CDR1 is SGHRS and CDR2 YFSETQ. Trimming shortened V by 6 bases and J by 0 bases, and 15 bases separated the two germline ends. This CDR3 contains 15 residues. DNA of the CDR3: TGCGCCAGCAAAGTCGGTGGACAGATGAACACTGAAGCTTTCTTT. Translated: CASKVGGQMNTEAFF.

J is TRBJ2-5 and V is TRBV30; 7 bases map to TRBD2. V dropped 5 bases and J dropped 7; count of bases not matched to a gene: 7. Germline assignment: CDR1 GTSNPN and CDR2 SVGIG (reference sequence). The CDR3 is 12 residues long. CDR3 amino acids: CAWGPGGATQYF. The CDR3 nucleotides are TGTGCCTGGGGACCGGGAGGTGCGACCCAGTACTTC.

This sequence joins TRBV19 and TRBJ1-5; 8 positions match TRBD1. Per germline, CDR1 LNHDA and CDR2 SQIVND (reference sequence). The junction had 7 bases not matched to a gene; V was cut back by 5 bases and J by 7 bases. This CDR3 is 14 amino acids long. The CDR3 is CASSGQGSLQPQHF. For the CDR3, the DNA is TGTGCCAGTAGTGGACAGGGTTCTTTGCAGCCCCAGCATTTT. Complete variable domain (other parts from reference TRBV19 and TRBJ1-5): DGGITQSPKYLFRKEGQNVTLSCEQNLNHDAMYWYRQDPGQGLRLIYYSQIVNDFQKGDIAEGYSVSREKKESFPLTVTSAQKNPTAFYLCASSGQGSLQPQHFGDGTRLSIL.

The CDR3 here is CASSQDQAGGSKNIQYF. The CDR3 bases are TGCGCCAGCAGCCAAGATCAAGCGGGAGGATCCAAAAACATTCAGTACTTC. The chain recombines TRBV4-3 with TRBJ2-4; 9 bases match TRBD2. Germline CDR1 reads LGHNA; CDR2 reads YSLEER. The length of the CDR3 is 17 residues. The J segment lost 2 bases and the V segment lost 0 bases, leaving 5 bases of the junction unmatched.